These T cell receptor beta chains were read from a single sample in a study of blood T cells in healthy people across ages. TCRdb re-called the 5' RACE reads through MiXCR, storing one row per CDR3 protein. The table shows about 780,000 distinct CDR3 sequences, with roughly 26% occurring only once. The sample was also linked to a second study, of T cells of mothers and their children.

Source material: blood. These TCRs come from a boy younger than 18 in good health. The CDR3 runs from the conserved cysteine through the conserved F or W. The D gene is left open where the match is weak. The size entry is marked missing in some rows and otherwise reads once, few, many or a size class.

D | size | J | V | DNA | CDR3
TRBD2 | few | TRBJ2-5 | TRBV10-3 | TGTGCCATCTCCGAAGTAACTAGCGGGCCCCAAGAGACCCAGTACTTC | CAISEVTSGPQETQYF
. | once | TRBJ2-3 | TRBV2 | TGTGCCAGCAGTGAAGGTTGGGGGCCCGACACAGATACGCAGTATTTT | CASSEGWGPDTDTQYF
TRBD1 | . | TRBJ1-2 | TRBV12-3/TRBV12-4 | TGTGCCAGCAGTTTCGGACAGGCGGATGGCTACACCTTC | CASSFGQADGYTF
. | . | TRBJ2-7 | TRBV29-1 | TGCAGCGTTGAACGGGCCCCCTACGAGCAGTACTTC | CSVERAPYEQYF
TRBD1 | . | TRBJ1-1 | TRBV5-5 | TGTGCCAGCAGCCAAGACAGGGGGTCTGAAGCTTTCTTT | CASSQDRGSEAFF
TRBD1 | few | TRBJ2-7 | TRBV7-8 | TGTGCCAGCAGTTCGACCGGGACAGCGTACTACGAGCAGTACTTC | CASSSTGTAYYEQYF
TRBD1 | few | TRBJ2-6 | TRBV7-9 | TGTGCCAGCAGGTACAGGGGGATGAGTAAGGACTCTGGGGCCAACGTCCTGACTTTC | CASRYRGMSKDSGANVLTF
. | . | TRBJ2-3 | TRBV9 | TGTGCCAGCAGCGTAGACAGGGACCCCACAGATACGCAGTATTTT | CASSVDRDPTDTQYF
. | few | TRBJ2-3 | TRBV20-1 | TGCAGTGCTAGAGAGTTGGGGACTAGCACAGATACGCAGTATTTT | CSARELGTSTDTQYF
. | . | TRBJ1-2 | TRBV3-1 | TGTGCCAGCAGCCAAGGGGGGCGGAGCAGCCATGAGGGTGGCTACACCTTC | CASSQGGRSSHEGGYTF
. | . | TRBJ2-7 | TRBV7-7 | TGTGCTAGCAGCTTAGCAGGAGGGAGTCTCTACGAGCAGTACTTC | CASSLAGGSLYEQYF
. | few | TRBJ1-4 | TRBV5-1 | TGCGCCAGCAGCTATTCCTCGGGATCCCCTTTTATAAAACTGTTTTTT | CASSYSSGSPFIKLFF
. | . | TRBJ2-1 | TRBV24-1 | TGTGCCACCAGTGCGGCAGGCTCTAACAATGAGCAGTTCTTC | CATSAAGSNNEQFF
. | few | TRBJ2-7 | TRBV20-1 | TGCAGTGCTAGACCGGTCGGGGGAAGAGGCTACGAGCAGTACTTC | CSARPVGGRGYEQYF
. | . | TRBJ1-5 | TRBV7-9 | TGTGCCAGCAGCCCTAAATGGGGACCCCAGCATTTT | CASSPKWGPQHF
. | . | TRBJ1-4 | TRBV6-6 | TGTGCCAGCAGTTCACCCTTGGGGGCTAGCGGAGAAAAACTGTTTTTT | CASSSPLGASGEKLFF